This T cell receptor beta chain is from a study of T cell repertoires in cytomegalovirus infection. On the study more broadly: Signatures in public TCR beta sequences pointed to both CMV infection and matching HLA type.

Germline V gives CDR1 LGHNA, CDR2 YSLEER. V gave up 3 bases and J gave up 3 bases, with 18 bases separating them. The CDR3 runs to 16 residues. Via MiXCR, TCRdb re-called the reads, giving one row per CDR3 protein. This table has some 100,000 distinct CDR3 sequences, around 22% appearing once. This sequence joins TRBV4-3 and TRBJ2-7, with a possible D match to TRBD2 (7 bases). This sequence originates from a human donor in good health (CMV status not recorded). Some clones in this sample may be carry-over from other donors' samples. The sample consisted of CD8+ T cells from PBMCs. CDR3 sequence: CASSQQLGGGLYEQYF. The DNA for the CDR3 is TGCGCCAGCAGCCAGCAACTAGGGGGAGGGCTCTACGAGCAGTACTTC.